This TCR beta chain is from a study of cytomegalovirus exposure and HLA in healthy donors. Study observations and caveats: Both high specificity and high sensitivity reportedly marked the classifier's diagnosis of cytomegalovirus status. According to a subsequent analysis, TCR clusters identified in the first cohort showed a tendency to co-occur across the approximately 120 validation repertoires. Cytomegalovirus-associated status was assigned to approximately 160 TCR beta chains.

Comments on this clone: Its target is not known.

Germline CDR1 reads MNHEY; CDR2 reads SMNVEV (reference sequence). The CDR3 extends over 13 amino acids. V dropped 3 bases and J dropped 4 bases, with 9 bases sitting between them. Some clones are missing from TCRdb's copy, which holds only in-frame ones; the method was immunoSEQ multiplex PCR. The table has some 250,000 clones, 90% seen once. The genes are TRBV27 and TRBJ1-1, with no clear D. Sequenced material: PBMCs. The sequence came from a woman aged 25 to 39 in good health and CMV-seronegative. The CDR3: CASSLAGITEAFF. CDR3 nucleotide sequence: TGTGCCAGCAGTTTGGCCGGGATCACTGAAGCTTTCTTT.